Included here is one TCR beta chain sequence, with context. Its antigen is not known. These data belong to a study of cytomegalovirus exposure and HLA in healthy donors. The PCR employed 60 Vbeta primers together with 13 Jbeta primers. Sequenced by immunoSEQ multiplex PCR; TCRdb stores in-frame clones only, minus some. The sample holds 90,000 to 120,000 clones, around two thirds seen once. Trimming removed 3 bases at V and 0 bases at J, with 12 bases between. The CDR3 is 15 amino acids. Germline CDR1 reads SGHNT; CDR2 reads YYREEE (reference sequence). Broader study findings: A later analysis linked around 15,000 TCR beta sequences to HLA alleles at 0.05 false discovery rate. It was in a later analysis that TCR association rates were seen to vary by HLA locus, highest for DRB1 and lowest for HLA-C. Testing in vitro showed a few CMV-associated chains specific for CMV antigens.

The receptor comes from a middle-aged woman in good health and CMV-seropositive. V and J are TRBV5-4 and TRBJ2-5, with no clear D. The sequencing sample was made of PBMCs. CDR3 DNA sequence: TGTGCCAGCAGCTCCCGAACAGAATACCAAGAGACCCAGTACTTC. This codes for CASSSRTEYQETQYF.